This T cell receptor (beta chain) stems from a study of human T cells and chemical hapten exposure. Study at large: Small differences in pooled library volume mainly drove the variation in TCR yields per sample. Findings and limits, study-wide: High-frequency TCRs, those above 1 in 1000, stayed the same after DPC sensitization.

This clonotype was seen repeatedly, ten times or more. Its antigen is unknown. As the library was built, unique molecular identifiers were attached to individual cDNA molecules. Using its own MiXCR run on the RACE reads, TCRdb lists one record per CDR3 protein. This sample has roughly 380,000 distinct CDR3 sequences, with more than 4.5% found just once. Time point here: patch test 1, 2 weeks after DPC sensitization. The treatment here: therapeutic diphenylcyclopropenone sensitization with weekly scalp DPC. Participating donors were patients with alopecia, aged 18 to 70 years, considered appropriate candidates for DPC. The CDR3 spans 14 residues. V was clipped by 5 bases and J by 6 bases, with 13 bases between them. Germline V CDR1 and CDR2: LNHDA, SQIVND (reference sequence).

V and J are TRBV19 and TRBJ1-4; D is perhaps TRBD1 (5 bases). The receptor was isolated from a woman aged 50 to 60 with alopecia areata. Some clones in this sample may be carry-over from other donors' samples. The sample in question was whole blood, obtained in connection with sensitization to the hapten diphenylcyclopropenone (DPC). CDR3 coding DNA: TGTGCCAGTAGTGGAACAGGATCCTATGAAAAACTGTTTTTT. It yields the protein CASSGTGSYEKLFF.